This entry describes one T cell receptor (beta chain). Survey-level resolution applied to immunoSEQ assay v3.0. Profiled with immunoSEQ multiplex PCR; TCRdb holds only in-frame clones, not every one. In the table there are 25,000 to 35,000 clones, 90% to 97% of which are singletons. There were roughly 0.95-11 million cryopreserved PBMC in the samples before DNA extraction. Germline CDR1 reads MNHNS; CDR2 reads SASEGT. Trimming took 8 bases from V and 8 from J; bases not matched to a gene: 14. CDR3 length: 15 amino acids. The source of the sample is a study of long-term antiretroviral therapy in people with HIV.

This receptor was identified in a man aged 30 to 39 with HIV. The J gene is TRBJ2-1, the V gene TRBV6-1; TRBD2 agrees at 8 bases. Specimen: unsorted PBMCs, collected around 6.6 years after starting antiretroviral therapy. Written as DNA, the CDR3 is TGTGCCAGCGTGAGGGGGACTAGTTATTTCGATGAGCAGTTCTTC. This codes for CASVRGTSYFDEQFF.